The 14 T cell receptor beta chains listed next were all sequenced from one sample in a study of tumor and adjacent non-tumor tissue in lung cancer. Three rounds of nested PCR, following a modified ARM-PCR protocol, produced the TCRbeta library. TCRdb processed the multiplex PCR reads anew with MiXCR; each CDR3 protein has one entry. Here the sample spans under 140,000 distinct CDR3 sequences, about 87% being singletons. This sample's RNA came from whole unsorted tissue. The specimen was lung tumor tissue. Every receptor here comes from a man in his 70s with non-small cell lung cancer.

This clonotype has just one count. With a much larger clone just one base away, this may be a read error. Here the CDR3 reads CASNWTDRETQYF. The CDR3 bases are TGCGCCAGCAACTGGACAGACCGGGAGACCCAGTACTTC. The rearrangement links TRBV5-1 to TRBJ2-5, with a tentative D call TRBD1 (6 bases). V was trimmed by 6 bases and J by 5 bases, leaving 14 bases between them. The length of the CDR3 is 13 residues. Germline CDR1 is SGHRS and CDR2 is YFSETQ.

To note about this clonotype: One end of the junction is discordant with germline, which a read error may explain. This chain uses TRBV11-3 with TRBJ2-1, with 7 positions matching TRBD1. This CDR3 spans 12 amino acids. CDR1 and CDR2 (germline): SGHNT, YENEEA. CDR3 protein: CASSDRRNKQLF. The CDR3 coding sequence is TGTGCCAGCTCGGACAGGCGCAATAAGCAGCTCTTC.

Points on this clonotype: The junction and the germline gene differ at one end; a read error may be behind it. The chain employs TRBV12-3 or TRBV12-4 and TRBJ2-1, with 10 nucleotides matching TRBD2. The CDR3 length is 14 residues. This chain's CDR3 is CASSLAGDSYEQFF. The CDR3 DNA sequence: TGTGCCAGCAGTCTAGCGGGGGACTCGTATGAGCAATTCTTC.

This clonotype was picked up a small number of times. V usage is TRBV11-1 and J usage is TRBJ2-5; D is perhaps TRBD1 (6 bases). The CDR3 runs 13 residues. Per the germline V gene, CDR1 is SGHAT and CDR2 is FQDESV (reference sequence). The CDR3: CVSVSGVSETQYF. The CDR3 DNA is TGTGTCAGTGTGTCAGGGGTTTCGGAGACCCAGTACTTC.

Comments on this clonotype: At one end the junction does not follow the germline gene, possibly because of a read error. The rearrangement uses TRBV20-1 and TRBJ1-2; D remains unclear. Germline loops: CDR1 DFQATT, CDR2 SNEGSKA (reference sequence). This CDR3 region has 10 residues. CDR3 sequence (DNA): TGCAGTGCTGAAGAAGGTGGCTGCACCTTC. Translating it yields CSAEEGGCTF.

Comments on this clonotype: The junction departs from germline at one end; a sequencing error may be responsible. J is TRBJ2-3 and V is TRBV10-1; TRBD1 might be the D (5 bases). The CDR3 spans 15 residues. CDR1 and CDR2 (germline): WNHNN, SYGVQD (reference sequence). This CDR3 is CVSSDSKQAADTQYF. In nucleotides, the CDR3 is TGCGTCAGCAGCGACTCGAAACAGGCCGCAGATACGCAGTATTTT.

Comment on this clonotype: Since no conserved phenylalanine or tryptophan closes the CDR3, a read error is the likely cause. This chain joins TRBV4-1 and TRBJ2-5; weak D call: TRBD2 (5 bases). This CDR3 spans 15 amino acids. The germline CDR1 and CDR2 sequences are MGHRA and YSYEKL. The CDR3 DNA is TGCGCCAGCAGCCAAGATCGACTATCTGTCGAGACACAGTACTCC. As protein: CASSQDRLSVETQYS.

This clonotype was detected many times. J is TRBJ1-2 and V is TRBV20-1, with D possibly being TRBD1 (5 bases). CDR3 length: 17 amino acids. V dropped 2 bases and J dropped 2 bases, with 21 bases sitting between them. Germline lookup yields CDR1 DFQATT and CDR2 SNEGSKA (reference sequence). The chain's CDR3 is CSARHILGARGNYGYTF. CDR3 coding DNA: TGCAGTGCTAGACATATACTAGGGGCGCGTGGGAACTATGGCTACACCTTC.

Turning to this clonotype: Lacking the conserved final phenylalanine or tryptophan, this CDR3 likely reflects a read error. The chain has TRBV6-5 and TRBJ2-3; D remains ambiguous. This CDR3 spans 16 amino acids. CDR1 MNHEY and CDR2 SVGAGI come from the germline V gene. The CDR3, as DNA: TGTGCCAGCAGTTACTCTCCGGGTAGGAGCACAAATACGCAGTATTCT. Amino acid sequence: CASSYSPGRSTNTQYS.

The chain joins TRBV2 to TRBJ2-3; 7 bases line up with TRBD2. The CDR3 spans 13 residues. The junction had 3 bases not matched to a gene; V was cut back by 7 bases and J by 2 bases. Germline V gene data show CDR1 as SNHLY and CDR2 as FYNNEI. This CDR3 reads CASMRESTDTQYF. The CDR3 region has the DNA TGTGCCAGCATGCGGGAGTCCACAGATACGCAGTATTTT.

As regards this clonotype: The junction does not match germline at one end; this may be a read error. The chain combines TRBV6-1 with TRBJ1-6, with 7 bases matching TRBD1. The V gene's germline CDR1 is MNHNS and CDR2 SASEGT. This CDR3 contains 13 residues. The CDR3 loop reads CASRGQANLPFHF. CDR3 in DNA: TGTGCCAGCCGTGGACAGGCGAATTTACCCTTCCACTTT.

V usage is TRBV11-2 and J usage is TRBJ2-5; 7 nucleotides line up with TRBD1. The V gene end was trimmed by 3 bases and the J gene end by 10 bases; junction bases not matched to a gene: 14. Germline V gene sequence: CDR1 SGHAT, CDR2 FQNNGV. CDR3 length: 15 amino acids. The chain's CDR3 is CASSFQGRGRALQYF. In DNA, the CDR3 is TGTGCCAGCAGCTTCCAGGGAAGGGGGCGAGCGCTCCAGTACTTC.

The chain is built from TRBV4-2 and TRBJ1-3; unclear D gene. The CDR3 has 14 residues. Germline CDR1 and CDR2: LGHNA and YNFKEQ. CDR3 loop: CTNSQPVSGNTIYF. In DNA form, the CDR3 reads TGTACCAACAGCCAACCAGTTTCTGGAAACACCATATATTTT.

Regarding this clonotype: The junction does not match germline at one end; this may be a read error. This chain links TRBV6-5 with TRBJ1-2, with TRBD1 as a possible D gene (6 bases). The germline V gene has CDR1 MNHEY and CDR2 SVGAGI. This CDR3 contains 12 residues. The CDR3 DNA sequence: TGTGTCAGCAGTAGACCCGCGGGGGGCTACACATTC. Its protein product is CVSSRPAGGYTF.